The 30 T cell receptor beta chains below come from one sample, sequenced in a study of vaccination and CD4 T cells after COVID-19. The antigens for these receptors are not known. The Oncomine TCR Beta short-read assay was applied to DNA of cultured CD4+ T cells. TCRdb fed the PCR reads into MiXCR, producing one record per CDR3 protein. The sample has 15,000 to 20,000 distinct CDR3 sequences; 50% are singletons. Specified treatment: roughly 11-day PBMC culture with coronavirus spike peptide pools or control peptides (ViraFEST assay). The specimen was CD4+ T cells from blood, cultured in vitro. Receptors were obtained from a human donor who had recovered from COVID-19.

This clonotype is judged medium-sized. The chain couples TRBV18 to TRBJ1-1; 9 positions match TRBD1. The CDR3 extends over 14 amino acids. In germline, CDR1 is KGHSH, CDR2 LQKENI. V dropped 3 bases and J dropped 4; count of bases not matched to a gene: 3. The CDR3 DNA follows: TGTGCCAGCTCACCGGGGACAGGGCGCACTGAAGCTTTCTTT. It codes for CASSPGTGRTEAFF.

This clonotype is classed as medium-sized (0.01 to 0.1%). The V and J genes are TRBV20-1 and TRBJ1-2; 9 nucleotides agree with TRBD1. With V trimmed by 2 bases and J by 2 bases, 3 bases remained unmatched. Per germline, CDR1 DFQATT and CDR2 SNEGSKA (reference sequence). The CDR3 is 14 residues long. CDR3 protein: CSARKGQGNYGYTF. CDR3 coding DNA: TGCAGTGCTAGAAAGGGACAGGGAAACTATGGCTACACCTTC.

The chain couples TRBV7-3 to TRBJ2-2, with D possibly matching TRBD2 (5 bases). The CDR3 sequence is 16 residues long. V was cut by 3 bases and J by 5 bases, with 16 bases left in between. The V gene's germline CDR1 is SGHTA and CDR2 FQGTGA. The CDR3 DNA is TGTGCCAGCAGCTTCCAACCGTCCGGAGGTACCGGGGAGCTGTTTTTT. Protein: CASSFQPSGGTGELFF.

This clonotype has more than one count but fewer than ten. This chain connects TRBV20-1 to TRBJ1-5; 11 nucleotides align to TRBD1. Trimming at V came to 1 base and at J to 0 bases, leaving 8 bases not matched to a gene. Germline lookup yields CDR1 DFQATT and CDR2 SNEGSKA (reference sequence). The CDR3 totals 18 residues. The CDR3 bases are TGCAGTGCTAGAGTCGGGAGGACAGGGGGCTATAGCAATCAGCCCCAGCATTTT. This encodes CSARVGRTGGYSNQPQHF.

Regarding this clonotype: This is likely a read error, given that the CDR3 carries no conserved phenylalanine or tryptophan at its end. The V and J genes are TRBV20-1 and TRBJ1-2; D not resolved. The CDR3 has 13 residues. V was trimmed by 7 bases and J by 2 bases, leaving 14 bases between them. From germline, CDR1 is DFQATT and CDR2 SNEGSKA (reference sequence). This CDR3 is CSGYEALNYGYTL. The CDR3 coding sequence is TGCAGTGGCTATGAGGCATTAAACTATGGCTACACCCTC.

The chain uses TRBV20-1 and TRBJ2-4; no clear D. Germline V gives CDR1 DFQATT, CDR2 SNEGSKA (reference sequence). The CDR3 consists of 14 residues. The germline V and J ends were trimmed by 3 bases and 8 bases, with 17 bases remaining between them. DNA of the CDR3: TGCAGTGCTAGGGATTTCCGGGCAGGAGACATTCAGTACTTC. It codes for CSARDFRAGDIQYF.

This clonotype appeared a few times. CDR3 coding DNA: TGCAGTGCTAGAGTTGTGGGAAGGGAGACCCAGTACTTC. Its protein product is CSARVVGRETQYF. The V gene is TRBV20-1, the J gene TRBJ2-5; D remains ambiguous. The germline CDR1 and CDR2 sequences are DFQATT and SNEGSKA (reference sequence). Trimming stripped 1 base from V and 5 bases from J, with 11 bases between. The CDR3 is 13 amino acids.

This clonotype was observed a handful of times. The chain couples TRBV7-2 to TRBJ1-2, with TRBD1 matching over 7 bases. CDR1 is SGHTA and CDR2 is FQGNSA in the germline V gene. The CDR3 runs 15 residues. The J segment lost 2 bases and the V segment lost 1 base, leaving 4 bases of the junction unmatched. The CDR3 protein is CASSLGTGRNYGYTF. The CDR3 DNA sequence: TGTGCCAGCAGCTTAGGGACAGGAAGAAACTATGGCTACACCTTC.

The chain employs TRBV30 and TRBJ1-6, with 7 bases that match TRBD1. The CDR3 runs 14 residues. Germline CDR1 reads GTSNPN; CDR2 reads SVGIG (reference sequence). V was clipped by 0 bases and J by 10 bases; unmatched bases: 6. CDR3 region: CAWSVHQGDSPLHF. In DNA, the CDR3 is TGTGCCTGGAGTGTACACCAGGGGGACTCACCCCTCCACTTT.

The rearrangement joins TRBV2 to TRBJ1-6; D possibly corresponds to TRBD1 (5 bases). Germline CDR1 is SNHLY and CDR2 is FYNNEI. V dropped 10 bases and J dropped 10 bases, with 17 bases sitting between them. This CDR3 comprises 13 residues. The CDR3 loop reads CATGLGPGSPLHF. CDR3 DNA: TGTGCCACCGGCCTGGGGCCCGGGTCACCCCTCCACTTT. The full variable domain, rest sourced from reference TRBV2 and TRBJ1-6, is EPEVTQTPSHQVTQMGQEVILRCVPISNHLYFYWYRQILGQKVEFLVSFYNNEISEKSEIFDDQFSVERPDGSNFTLKIRSTKLEDSAMYFCATGLGPGSPLHFGNGTRLTVT.

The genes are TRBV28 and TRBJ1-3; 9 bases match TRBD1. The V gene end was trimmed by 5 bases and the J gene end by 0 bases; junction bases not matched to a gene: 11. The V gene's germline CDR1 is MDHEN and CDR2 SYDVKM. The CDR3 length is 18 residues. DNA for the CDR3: TGTGCCAGCAGTCCTTCCTTCGGGACAGGGCTCTCTGGAAACACCATATATTTT. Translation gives CASSPSFGTGLSGNTIYF.

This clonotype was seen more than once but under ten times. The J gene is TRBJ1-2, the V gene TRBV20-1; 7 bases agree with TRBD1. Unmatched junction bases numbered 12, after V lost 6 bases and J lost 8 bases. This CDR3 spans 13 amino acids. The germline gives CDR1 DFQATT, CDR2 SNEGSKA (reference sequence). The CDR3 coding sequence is TGCAGTGCCGTTACTGGACAGGAACACGGCTACACCTTC. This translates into CSAVTGQEHGYTF.

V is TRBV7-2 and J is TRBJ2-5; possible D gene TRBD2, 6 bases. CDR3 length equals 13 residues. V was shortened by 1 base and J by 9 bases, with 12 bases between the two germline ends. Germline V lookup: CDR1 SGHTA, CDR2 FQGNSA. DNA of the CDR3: TGTGCCAGCAGCTTAGTCTCTGTAGCGGCCCAGTACTTC. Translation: CASSLVSVAAQYF.

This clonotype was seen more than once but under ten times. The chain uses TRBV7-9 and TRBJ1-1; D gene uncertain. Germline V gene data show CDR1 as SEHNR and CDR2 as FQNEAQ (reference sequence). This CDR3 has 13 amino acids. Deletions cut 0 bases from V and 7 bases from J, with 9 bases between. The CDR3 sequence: CASSLAQQGEAFF. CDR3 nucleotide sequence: TGTGCCAGCAGCTTAGCACAACAAGGTGAAGCTTTCTTT.

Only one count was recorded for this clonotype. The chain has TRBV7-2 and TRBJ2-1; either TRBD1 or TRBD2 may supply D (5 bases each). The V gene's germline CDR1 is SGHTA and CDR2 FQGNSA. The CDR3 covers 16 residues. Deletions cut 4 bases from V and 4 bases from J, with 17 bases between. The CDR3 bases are TGTGCCAGCAGCTCGAGGGGCCCCGGGTATTACAATGAGCAGTTCTTC. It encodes CASSSRGPGYYNEQFF.

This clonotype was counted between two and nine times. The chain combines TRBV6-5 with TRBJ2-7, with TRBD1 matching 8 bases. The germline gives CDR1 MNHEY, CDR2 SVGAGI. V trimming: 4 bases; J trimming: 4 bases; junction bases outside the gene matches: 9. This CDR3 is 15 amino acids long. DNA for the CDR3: TGTGCCAGCAGTTCCCCCGGGACAGGTATTTACGAGCAGTACTTC. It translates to CASSSPGTGIYEQYF.

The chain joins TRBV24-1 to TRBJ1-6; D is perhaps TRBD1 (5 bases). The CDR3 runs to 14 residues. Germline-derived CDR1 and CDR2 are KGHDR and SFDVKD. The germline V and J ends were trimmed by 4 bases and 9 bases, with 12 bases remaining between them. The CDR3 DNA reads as TGTGCCACCAGTGACGGGGGGGGGAGTTCACCCCTCCACTTT. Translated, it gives CATSDGGGSSPLHF.

The CDR3 sequence: CASSMDRPGTQYF. Written as DNA, the CDR3 is TGTGCCAGCAGCATGGACCGTCCGGGTACGCAGTATTTT. The V and J genes are TRBV7-8 and TRBJ2-3; no definite D call. Germline values: CDR1 SGHVS, CDR2 FQNEAQ. The germline V and J ends were trimmed by 5 bases and 8 bases, with 14 bases remaining between them. There are 13 residues in the CDR3.

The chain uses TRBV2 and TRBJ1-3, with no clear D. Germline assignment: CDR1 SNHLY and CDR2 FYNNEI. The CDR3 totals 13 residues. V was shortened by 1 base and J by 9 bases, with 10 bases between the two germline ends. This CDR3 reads CASSEGHQRTIYF. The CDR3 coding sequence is TGTGCCAGCAGTGAAGGGCACCAGCGCACCATATATTTT. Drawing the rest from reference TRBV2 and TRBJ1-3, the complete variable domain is EPEVTQTPSHQVTQMGQEVILRCVPISNHLYFYWYRQILGQKVEFLVSFYNNEISEKSEIFDDQFSVERPDGSNFTLKIRSTKLEDSAMYFCASSEGHQRTIYFGEGSWLTVV.

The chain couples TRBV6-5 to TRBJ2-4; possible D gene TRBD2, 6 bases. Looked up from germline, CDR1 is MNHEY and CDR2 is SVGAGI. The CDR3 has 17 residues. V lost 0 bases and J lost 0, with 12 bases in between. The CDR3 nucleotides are TGTGCCAGCAGTTACTCGATACTGGGACTAGCCAAAAACATTCAGTACTTC. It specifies CASSYSILGLAKNIQYF.

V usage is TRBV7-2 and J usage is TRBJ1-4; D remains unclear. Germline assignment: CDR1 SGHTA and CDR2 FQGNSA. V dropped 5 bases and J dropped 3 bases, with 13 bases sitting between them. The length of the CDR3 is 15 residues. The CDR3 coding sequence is TGTGCCAGCAGCCTACACAGTAATTCTAATGAAAAACTGTTTTTT. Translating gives CASSLHSNSNEKLFF.

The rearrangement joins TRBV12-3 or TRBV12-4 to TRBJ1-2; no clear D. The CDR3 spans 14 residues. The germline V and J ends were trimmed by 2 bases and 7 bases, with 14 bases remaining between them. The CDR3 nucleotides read TGTGCCAGCAGTTTATTCGCCCTTCCCACTGGCTACACCTTC. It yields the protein CASSLFALPTGYTF.

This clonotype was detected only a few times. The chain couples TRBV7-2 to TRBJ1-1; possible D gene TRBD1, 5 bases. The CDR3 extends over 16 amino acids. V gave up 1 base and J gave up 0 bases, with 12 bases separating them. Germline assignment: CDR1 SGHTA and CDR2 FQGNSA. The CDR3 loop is CASSLEVGRVNTEAFF. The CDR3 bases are TGTGCCAGCAGCTTAGAAGTTGGCAGGGTGAACACTGAAGCTTTCTTT.

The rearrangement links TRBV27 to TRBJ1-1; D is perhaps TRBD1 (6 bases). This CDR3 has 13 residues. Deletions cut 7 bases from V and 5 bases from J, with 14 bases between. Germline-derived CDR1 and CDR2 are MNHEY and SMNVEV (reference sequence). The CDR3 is CASKPTGRTEAFF. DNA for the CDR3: TGTGCCAGCAAGCCAACAGGGCGGACTGAAGCTTTCTTT.

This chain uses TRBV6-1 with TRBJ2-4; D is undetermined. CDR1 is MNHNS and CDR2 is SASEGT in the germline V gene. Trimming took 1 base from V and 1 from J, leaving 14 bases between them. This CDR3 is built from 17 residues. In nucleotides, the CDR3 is TGTGCCAGCAGTGAAGAGGGTCGGATTGGGGCCAAAAACATTCAGTACTTC. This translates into CASSEEGRIGAKNIQYF.

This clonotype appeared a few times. The chain's CDR3 is CASSIVRGPGGRNQPQHF. The CDR3 DNA sequence: TGTGCCAGTAGTATAGTCAGGGGGCCCGGGGGGCGTAATCAGCCCCAGCATTTT. The V and J genes are TRBV19 and TRBJ1-5; 8 nucleotides align to TRBD1. With V trimmed by 1 base and J by 4 bases, 12 bases remained unmatched. The CDR3 length is 18 residues. Germline CDR1 is LNHDA and CDR2 is SQIVND (reference sequence).

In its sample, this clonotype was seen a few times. The CDR3 sequence: CASSLGLAGLRETQYF. Written as DNA, the CDR3 is TGTGCCAGCAGCTTGGGACTAGCGGGCTTGAGGGAGACCCAGTACTTC. V is TRBV7-2 and J is TRBJ2-5; 12 bases agree with TRBD2. Germline loops: CDR1 SGHTA, CDR2 FQGNSA. The CDR3 length is 16 residues. Trimming at V came to 3 bases and at J to 5 bases, leaving 7 bases not matched to a gene. Full variable domain (rest looked up from reference TRBV7-2 and TRBJ2-5): GAGVSQSPSNKVTEKGKDVELRCDPISGHTALYWYRQSLGQGLEFLIYFQGNSAPDKSGLPSDRFSAERTGGSVSTLTIQRTQQEDSAVYLCASSLGLAGLRETQYFGPGTRLLVL.

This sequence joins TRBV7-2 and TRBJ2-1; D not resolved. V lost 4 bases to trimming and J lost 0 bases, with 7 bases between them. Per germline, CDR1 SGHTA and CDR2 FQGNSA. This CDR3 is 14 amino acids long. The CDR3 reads CASSWRSSYNEQFF. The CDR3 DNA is TGTGCCAGCAGCTGGCGGAGCTCCTACAATGAGCAGTTCTTC.

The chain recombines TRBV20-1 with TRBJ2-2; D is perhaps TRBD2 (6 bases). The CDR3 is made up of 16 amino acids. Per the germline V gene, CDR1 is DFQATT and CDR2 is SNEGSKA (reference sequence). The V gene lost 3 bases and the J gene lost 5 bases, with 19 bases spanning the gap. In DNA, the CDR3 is TGCAGTGCTAGGCCAGGATCCTGGGCGGGGACCGGGGAGCTGTTTTTT. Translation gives CSARPGSWAGTGELFF.

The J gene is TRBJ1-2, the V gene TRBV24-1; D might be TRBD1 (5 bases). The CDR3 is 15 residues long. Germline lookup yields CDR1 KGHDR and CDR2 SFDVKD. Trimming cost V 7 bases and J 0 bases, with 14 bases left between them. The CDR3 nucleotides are TGTGCCACCAGCTCCCCGGGGGGAGCTAACTATGGCTACACCTTC. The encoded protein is CATSSPGGANYGYTF.